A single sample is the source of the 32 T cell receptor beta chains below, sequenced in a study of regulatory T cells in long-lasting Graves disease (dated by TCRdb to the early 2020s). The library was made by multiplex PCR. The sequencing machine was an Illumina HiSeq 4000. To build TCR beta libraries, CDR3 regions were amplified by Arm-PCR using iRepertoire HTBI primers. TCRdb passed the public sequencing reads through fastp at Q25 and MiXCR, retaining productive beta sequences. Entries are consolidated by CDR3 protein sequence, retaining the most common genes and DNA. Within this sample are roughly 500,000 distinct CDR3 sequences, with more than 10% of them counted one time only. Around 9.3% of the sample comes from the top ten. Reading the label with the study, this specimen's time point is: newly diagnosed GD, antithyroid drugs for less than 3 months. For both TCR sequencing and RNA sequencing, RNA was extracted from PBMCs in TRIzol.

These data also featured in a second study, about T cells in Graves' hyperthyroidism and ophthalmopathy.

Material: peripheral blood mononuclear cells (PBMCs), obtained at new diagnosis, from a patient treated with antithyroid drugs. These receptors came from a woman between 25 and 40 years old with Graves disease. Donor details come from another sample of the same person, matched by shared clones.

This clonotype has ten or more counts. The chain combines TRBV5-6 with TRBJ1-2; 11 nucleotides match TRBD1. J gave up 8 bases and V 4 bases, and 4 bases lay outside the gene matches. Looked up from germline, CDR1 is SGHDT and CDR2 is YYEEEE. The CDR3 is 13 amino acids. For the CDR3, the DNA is TGTGCCAGCAGCCCAGGACAGGGGGCGGGCTACACCTTC. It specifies CASSPGQGAGYTF.

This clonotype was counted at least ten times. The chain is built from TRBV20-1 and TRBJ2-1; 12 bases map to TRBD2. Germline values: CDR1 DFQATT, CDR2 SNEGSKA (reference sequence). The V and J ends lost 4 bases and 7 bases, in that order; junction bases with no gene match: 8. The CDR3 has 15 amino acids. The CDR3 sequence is CSATSTSGRPNEQFF. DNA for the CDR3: TGCAGTGCTACTTCGACTAGCGGGAGACCGAATGAGCAGTTCTTC.

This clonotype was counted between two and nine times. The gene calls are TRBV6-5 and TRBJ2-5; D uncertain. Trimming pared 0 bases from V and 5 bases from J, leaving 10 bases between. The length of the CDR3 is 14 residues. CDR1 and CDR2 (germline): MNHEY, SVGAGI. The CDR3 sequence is CASSYSSFGETQYF. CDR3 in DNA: TGTGCCAGCAGTTACTCCTCCTTTGGGGAGACCCAGTACTTC.

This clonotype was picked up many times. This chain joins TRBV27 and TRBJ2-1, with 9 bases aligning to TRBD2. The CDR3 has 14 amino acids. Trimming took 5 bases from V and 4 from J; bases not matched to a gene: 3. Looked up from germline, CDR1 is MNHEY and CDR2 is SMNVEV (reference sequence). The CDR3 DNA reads TGTGCCAGCAGTCCTAGCGGGGCTTACAATGAGCAGTTCTTC. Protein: CASSPSGAYNEQFF.

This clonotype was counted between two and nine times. The CDR3: CASSVESSGYEQYF. As DNA, the CDR3 is TGTGCCAGCAGCGTAGAAAGTTCAGGCTACGAGCAGTACTTC. The rearrangement uses TRBV9 and TRBJ2-7; D is ambiguous. The CDR3 is made up of 14 amino acids. With 0 bases removed from V and 3 bases from J, the gap between germline ends came to 10 bases. Germline values: CDR1 SGDLS, CDR2 YYNGEE.

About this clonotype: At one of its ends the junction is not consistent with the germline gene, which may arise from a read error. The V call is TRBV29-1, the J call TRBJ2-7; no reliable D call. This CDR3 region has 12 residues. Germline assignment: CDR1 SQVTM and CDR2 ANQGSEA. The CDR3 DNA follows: TGCAGTGTTGAAGATAACAGCTACGAGCAGTACTTC. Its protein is CSVEDNSYEQYF.

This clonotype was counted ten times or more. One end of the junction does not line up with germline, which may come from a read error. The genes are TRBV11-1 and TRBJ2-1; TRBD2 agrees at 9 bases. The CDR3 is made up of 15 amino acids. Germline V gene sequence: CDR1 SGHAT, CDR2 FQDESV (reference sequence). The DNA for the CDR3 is TGTGCCAGCAGCGTAGCGGGGGATCCCTACAATGAGCAGTTCTTC. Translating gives CASSVAGDPYNEQFF. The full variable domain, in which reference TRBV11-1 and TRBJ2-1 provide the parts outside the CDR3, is EAEVAQSPRYKITEKSQAVAFWCDPISGHATLYWYRQILGQGPELLVQFQDESVVDDSQLPKDRFSAERLKGVDSTLKIQPAELGDSAMYLCASSVAGDPYNEQFFGPGTRLTVL.

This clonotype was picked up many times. Here the CDR3 reads CASRNRQAVTDTQYF. The DNA for the CDR3 is TGTGCCAGCAGGAACCGGCAAGCGGTCACAGATACGCAGTATTTT. The chain links TRBV2 to TRBJ2-3; D is possibly TRBD2 (5 bases). The germline V gene encodes CDR1 SNHLY and CDR2 FYNNEI. The CDR3 loop spans 15 amino acids. V was shortened by 6 bases and J by 2 bases, with 15 bases between the two germline ends.

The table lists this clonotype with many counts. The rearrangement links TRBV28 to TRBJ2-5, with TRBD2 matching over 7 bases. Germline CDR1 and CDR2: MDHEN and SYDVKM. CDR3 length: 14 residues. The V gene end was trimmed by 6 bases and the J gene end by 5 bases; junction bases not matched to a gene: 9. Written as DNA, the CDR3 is TGTGCCAGCAGCTGGGCGGGAGTGGCCGAGACCCAGTACTTC. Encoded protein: CASSWAGVAETQYF.

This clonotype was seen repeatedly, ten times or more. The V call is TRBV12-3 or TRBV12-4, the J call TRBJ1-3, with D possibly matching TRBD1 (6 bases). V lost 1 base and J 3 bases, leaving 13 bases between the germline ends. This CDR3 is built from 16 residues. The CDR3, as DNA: TGTGCCAGCAGTTTAGTTGGGGGCGAAATTGGAAACACCATATATTTT. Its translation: CASSLVGGEIGNTIYF.

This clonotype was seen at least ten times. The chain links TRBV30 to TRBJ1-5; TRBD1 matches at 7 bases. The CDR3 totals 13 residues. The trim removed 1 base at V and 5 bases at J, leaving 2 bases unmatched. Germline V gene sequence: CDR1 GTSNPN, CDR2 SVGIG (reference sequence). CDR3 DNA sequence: TGTGCCTGGAGTGACCAGGGGGATCAGCCCCAGCATTTT. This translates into CAWSDQGDQPQHF.

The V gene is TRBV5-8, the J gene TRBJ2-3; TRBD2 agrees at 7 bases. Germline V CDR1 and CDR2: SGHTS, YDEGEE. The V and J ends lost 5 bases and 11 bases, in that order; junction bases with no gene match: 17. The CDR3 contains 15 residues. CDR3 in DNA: TGTGCCAGCAGACCTCCCGGGACTACCGACTTAAGGCAGTATTTT. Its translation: CASRPPGTTDLRQYF.

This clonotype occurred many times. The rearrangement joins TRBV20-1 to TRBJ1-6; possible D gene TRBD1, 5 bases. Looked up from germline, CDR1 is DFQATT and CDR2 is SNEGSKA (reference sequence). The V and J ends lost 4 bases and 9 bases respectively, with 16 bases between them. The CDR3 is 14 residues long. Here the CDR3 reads CSAKGSGAISPLHF. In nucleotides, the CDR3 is TGCAGTGCTAAAGGTTCCGGGGCGATTTCACCCCTCCACTTT.

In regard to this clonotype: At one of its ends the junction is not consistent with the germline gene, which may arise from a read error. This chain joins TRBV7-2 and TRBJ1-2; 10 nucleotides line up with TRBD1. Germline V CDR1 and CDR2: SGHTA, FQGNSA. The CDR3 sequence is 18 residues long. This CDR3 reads CAISLYSSGTGAEHGYTF. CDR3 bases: TGTGCCATCAGCTTATACTCAAGTGGGACAGGGGCGGAGCATGGCTACACCTTC.

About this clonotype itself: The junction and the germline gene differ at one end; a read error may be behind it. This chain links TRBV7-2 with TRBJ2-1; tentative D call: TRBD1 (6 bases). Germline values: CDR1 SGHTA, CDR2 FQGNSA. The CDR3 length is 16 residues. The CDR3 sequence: CASSLERTEINNEQSF. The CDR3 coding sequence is TGTGCCAGCAGCTTAGAGCGGACAGAGATCAACAATGAGCAGTCCTTC.

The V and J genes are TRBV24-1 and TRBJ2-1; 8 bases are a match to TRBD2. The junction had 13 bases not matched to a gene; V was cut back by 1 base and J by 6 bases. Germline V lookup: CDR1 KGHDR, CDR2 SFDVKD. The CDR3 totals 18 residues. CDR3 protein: CATSDLKAGGRWRNEQFF. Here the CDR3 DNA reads TGTGCCACCAGTGATTTAAAGGCGGGAGGTAGATGGCGCAATGAGCAGTTCTTC.

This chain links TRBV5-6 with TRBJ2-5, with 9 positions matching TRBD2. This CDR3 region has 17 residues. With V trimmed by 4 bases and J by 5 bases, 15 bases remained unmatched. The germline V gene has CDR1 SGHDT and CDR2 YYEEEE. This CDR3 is CASSPPPGLAGGETQYF. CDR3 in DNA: TGTGCCAGCAGCCCACCCCCGGGACTAGCTGGGGGTGAGACCCAGTACTTC. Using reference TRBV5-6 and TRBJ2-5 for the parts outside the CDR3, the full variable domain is DAGVTQSPTHLIKTRGQQVTLRCSPKSGHDTVSWYQQALGQGPQFIFQYYEEEERQRGNFPDRFSGHQFPNYSSELNVNALLLGDSALYLCASSPPPGLAGGETQYFGPGTRLLVL.

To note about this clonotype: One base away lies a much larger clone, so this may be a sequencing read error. CDR3: CASSYGVAASTDTHYF. The CDR3 bases are TGTGCCAGCAGCTACGGGGTGGCGGCTAGCACAGATACGCACTATTTT. This chain connects TRBV7-3 to TRBJ2-3; TRBD2 is a possible D gene (5 bases). Germline lookup yields CDR1 SGHTA and CDR2 FQGTGA. The CDR3 is 16 residues long.

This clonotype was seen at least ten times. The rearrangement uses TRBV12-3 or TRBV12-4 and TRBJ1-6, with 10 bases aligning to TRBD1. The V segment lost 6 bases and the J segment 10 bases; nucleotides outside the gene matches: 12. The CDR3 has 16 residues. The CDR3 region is CASSPQGQGVGSPLHF. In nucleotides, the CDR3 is TGTGCCAGCAGCCCCCAAGGACAGGGGGTAGGCTCACCCCTCCACTTT.

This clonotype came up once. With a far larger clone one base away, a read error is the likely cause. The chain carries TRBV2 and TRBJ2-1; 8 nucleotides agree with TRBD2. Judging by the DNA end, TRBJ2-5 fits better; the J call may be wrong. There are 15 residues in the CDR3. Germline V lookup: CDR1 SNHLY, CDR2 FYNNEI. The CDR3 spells CASSEALGGGKTQYF. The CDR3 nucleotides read TGTGCCAGCAGTGAAGCGCTTGGCGGGGGGAAGACCCAGTACTTC.

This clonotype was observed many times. The CDR3 protein is CSGTDRSSYEQYF. For the CDR3, the DNA is TGCAGCGGGACGGACCGAAGCTCCTACGAGCAGTACTTC. V is TRBV29-1 and J is TRBJ2-7; the D is unclear. Between the trimmed V and J ends, which lost 7 bases and 0 bases, there was a span of 13 bases. Germline V gives CDR1 SQVTM, CDR2 ANQGSEA. The CDR3 has 13 residues.

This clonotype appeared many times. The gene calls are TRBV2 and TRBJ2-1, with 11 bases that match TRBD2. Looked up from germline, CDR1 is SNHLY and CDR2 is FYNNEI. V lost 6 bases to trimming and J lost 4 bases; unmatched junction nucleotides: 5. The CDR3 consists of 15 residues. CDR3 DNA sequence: TGTGCCAGCAGGAGGGGACTAGCGGTGTACAATGAGCAGTTCTTC. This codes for CASRRGLAVYNEQFF.

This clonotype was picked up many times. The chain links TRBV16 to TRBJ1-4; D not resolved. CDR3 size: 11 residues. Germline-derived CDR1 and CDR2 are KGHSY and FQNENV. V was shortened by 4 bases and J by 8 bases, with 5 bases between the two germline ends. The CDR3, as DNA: TGTGCCAGCAGCCGGGGAGAAAAACTGTTTTTT. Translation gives CASSRGEKLFF.

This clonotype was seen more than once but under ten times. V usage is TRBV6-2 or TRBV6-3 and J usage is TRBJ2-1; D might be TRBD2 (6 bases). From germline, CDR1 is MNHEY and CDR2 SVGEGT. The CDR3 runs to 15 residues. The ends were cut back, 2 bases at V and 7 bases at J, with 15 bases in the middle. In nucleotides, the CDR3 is TGTGCCAGCAGTTACCCGGGGGACCCCAAGAATGAGCAGTTCTTC. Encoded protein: CASSYPGDPKNEQFF.

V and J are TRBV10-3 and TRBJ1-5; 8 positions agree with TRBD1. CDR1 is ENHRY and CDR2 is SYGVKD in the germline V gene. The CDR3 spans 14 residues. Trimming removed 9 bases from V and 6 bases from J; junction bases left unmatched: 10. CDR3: CAIWTGRVGQPQHF. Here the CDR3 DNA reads TGTGCCATTTGGACAGGGAGGGTGGGTCAGCCCCAGCATTTT.

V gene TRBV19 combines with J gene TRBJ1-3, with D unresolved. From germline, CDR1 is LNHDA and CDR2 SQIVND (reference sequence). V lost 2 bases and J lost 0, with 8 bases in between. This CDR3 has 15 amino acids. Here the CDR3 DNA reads TGTGCCAGTAGTATACTCAGGAGCTCTGGAAACACCATATATTTT. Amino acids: CASSILRSSGNTIYF.

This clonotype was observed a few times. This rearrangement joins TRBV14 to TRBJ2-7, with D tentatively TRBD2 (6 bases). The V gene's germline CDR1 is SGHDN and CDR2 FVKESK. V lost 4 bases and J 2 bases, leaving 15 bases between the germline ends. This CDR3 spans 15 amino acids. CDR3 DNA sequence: TGTGCCAGCAGCCTGGTCCCCGGGGGAGCCTACGAGCAGTACTTC. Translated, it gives CASSLVPGGAYEQYF.

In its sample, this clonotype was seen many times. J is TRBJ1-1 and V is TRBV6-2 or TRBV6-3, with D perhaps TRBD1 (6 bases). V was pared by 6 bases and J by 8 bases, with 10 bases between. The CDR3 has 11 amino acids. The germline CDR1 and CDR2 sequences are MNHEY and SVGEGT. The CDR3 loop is CASRIQGEAFF. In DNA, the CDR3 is TGTGCCAGCAGAATCCAGGGGGAAGCTTTCTTT.

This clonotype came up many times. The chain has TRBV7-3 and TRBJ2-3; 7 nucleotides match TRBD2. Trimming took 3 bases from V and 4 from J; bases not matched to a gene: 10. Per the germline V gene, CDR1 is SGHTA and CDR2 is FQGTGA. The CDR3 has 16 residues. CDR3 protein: CASSLGVAGSPDTQYF. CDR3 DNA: TGTGCCAGCAGCTTGGGGGTAGCGGGCTCCCCAGATACGCAGTATTTT.

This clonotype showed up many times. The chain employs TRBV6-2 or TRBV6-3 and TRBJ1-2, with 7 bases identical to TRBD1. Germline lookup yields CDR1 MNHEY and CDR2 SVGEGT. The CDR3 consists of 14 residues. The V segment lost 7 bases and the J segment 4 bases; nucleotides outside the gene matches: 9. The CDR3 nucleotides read TGTGCCAGCAACCCGGACAGGAGGAGCTATGGCTACACCTTC. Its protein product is CASNPDRRSYGYTF.

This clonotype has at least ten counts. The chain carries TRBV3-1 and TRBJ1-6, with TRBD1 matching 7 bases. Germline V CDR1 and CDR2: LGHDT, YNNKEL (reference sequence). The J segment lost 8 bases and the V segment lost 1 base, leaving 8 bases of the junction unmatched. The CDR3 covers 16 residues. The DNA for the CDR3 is TGTGCCAGCAGCCAAGGATCCGGGACAGCCGATTCACCCCTCCACTTT. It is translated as CASSQGSGTADSPLHF. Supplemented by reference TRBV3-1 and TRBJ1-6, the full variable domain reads DTAVSQTPKYLVTQMGNDKSIKCEQNLGHDTMYWYKQDSKKFLKIMFSYNNKELIINETVPNRFSPKSPDKAHLNLHINSLELGDSAVYFCASSQGSGTADSPLHFGNGTRLTVT.

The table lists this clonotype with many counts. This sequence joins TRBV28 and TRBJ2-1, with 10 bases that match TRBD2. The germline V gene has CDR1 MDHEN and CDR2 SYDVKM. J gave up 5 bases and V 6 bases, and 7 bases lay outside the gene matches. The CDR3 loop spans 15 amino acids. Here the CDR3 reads CASSTSGRADNEQFF. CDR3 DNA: TGTGCCAGCAGCACAAGCGGGAGGGCCGACAATGAGCAGTTCTTC.